One and the same sample provided the 21 T cell receptor beta chains below, sequenced in a study of blood T cells in healthy people across ages. It was with a sample-barcoded 5' primer and a J-beta primer mix that a second PCR of about 7 to 12 cycles was run. TCRdb re-analysed the 5' RACE reads in MiXCR, keeping a single row per CDR3 protein. This table holds about 640,000 distinct CDR3 sequences, under 70% found once. The sample consisted of blood. The receptors were gathered from a man in his sixties in good health.

Here the CDR3 DNA reads TGTGCCATCAGTGAGGGACAGGGCGGCTACACCTTC. This translates into CAISEGQGGYTF. V is TRBV10-3 and J is TRBJ1-2; 8 bases map to TRBD1. Germline lookup yields CDR1 ENHRY and CDR2 SYGVKD. Losses at the gene ends were 2 bases for V and 8 bases for J; bases not matched to a gene: 1. This CDR3 has 12 residues.

This clonotype was seen a handful of times. The rearrangement links TRBV5-4 to TRBJ2-7, with 7 bases that match TRBD2. The germline gives CDR1 SGHNT, CDR2 YYREEE (reference sequence). The CDR3 runs to 14 residues. V was pared by 4 bases and J by 0 bases, with 4 bases of the junction left unmatched. As DNA, the CDR3 is TGTGCCAGCAGCGCCGGGACTAACTCCTACGAGCAGTACTTC. Encoded protein: CASSAGTNSYEQYF.

The V and J genes are TRBV27 and TRBJ2-3; TRBD1 might be the D (6 bases). Between the trimmed V and J ends, which lost 8 bases and 1 base, there was a span of 16 bases. The germline V gene encodes CDR1 MNHEY and CDR2 SMNVEV (reference sequence). The CDR3 sequence is 15 residues long. CDR3 sequence: CASGKQTGGTDTQYF. The DNA for the CDR3 is TGTGCCAGCGGAAAGCAGACAGGCGGCACAGATACGCAGTATTTT.

This clonotype was seen just once. The chain has TRBV18 and TRBJ1-1, with a tentative D call TRBD1 (5 bases). Trimming removed 3 bases at V and 1 base at J, with 12 bases between. The CDR3 consists of 15 residues. Germline values: CDR1 KGHSH, CDR2 LQKENI. The CDR3 nucleotides read TGTGCCAGCTCACCCAAGGGACTCCCGAACACTGAAGCTTTCTTT. Translation: CASSPKGLPNTEAFF. Complete variable domain (other parts from reference TRBV18 and TRBJ1-1): NAGVMQNPRHLVRRRGQEARLRCSPMKGHSHVYWYRQLPEEGLKFMVYLQKENIIDESGMPKERFSAEFPKEGPSILRIQQVVRGDSAAYFCASSPKGLPNTEAFFGQGTRLTVV.

There are many counts of this clonotype. The rearrangement joins TRBV11-2 to TRBJ2-1; TRBD2 aligns across 9 bases. CDR3 length: 16 amino acids. Germline CDR1 SGHAT, CDR2 FQNNGV. Germline trimming cut 6 bases from V and 4 bases from J; bases unmatched to any gene: 10. In DNA, the CDR3 is TGTGCCAGCAGGGAAAGGCGCGGGGGGGGATACAATGAGCAGTTCTTC. This translates into CASRERRGGGYNEQFF.

The V and J genes are TRBV5-1 and TRBJ2-7, with D possibly being TRBD1 or TRBD2 (5 bases each). This CDR3 comprises 16 residues. From germline, CDR1 is SGHRS and CDR2 YFSETQ. The V end lost 4 bases, the J end lost 0 bases, and 17 bases lay between the germline ends. The CDR3 loop reads CASSPLVGAGSYEQYF. In nucleotides, the CDR3 is TGCGCCAGCAGCCCCCTGGTCGGGGCGGGCTCCTACGAGCAGTACTTC.

The sample holds a few counts of this clonotype. V usage is TRBV29-1 and J usage is TRBJ2-5; weak D call: TRBD2 (6 bases). CDR3 length: 14 residues. V was pared by 6 bases and J by 5 bases, with 19 bases between. Germline CDR1 is SQVTM and CDR2 is ANQGSEA. This CDR3 reads CSVLEFGTLETQYF. The CDR3, as DNA: TGCAGCGTCCTAGAGTTCGGGACTTTGGAGACCCAGTACTTC.

V is TRBV25-1 and J is TRBJ1-2, with 9 bases fitting TRBD1. The length of the CDR3 is 19 residues. Unmatched junction bases numbered 17, after V lost 4 bases and J lost 2 bases. Germline CDR1 is MGHDK and CDR2 is SYGVNS. CDR3 DNA sequence: TGTGCCAGCAGTGGAGTCCCGGGACAGGGCCGAGGGTCCAACTATGGCTACACCTTC. This sequence encodes CASSGVPGQGRGSNYGYTF.

DNA for the CDR3: TGCGCCAGCAGTGAGTTGTCTAGCGGGTTCTACGAGCAGTACTTC. This encodes CASSELSSGFYEQYF. The chain couples TRBV10-2 to TRBJ2-7, with 8 bases fitting TRBD2. The CDR3 spans 15 residues. Looked up from germline, CDR1 is WSHSY and CDR2 is SAAADI. The ends lost 1 base at V and 3 bases at J; junction bases unmatched: 5.

Details on this clonotype: Mismatch with germline at one junction end may stem from a read error. This chain uses TRBV6-5 with TRBJ1-1; D is possibly TRBD1 (6 bases). The CDR3 totals 15 residues. Germline-derived CDR1 and CDR2 are MNHEY and SVGAGI. This chain's CDR3 is CASNNLGRGNAEAFF. DNA of the CDR3: TGTGCCAGCAATAACCTGGGGAGGGGGAACGCTGAAGCTTTCTTT.

V gene TRBV5-1 combines with J gene TRBJ2-3; TRBD1 aligns across 9 bases. V shed 4 bases and J 3 bases; nucleotides not matched to a gene: 6. The CDR3 has 15 amino acids. The germline CDR1 and CDR2 sequences are SGHRS and YFSETQ. CDR3 nucleotide sequence: TGCGCCAGCAGCGGAGGACAGGGGTGGACAGATACGCAGTATTTT. Translation: CASSGGQGWTDTQYF.

The gene calls are TRBV5-1 and TRBJ1-1; possible D gene TRBD1, 6 bases. The V gene's germline CDR1 is SGHRS and CDR2 YFSETQ. The CDR3 is made up of 14 amino acids. Trimming cost V 4 bases and J 1 base, with 11 bases left between them. DNA for the CDR3: TGCGCCAGCAGCGGGGGGGCCAGGAACACTGAAGCTTTCTTT. Its protein product is CASSGGARNTEAFF.

This clonotype has only a few counts. The chain has TRBV12-3 or TRBV12-4 and TRBJ2-2; 15 nucleotides agree with TRBD2. The CDR3 length is 16 residues. With 8 bases clipped from V and 5 bases from J, the junction kept 6 bases outside the gene matches. The CDR3, as DNA: TGTGCCAGCGGCTCCGGGACTAGCGGGGGGACCGGGGAGCTGTTTTTT. It encodes CASGSGTSGGTGELFF.

The CDR3 DNA is TGCGCCAGCAGCCCGGACAAAACCTACGAGCAGTACTTC. Translated, it gives CASSPDKTYEQYF. The chain employs TRBV5-1 and TRBJ2-4; tentatively, D is TRBD1 (5 bases). The J call is in doubt because the DNA end fits TRBJ2-7 better. Germline assignment: CDR1 SGHRS and CDR2 YFSETQ. This CDR3 contains 13 residues.

The chain combines TRBV20-1 with TRBJ2-5, with D tentatively TRBD2 (6 bases). V dropped 5 bases and J dropped 5 bases, with 18 bases sitting between them. Germline values: CDR1 DFQATT, CDR2 SNEGSKA (reference sequence). This CDR3 comprises 14 residues. In DNA, the CDR3 is TGCAGTGCTCCGCGAATAAGCGGGTATGAGACCCAGTACTTC. Protein sequence: CSAPRISGYETQYF.

This clonotype showed up just a few times. The V and J genes are TRBV13 and TRBJ2-1; perhaps D is TRBD1 or TRBD2 (6 bases each). CDR1 is PRHDT and CDR2 is FYEKMQ in the germline V gene (reference sequence). The V end was cut by 2 bases, the J end by 8 bases, with 13 bases between. The CDR3 is 14 amino acids. The DNA of the CDR3 is TGTGCCAGCAGCTTACGGGGGCGCGATCATGAGCAGTTCTTC. This codes for CASSLRGRDHEQFF.

The CDR3 DNA reads TGTGCCAGCAGAGTCAGCGGGGTGGCCGGCAATGAGCAGTTCTTC. Encoded protein: CASRVSGVAGNEQFF. The V call is TRBV4-2, the J call TRBJ2-1; TRBD2 matches at 7 bases. Germline CDR1 LGHNA, CDR2 YNFKEQ. The length of the CDR3 is 15 residues. Trimming cost V 6 bases and J 6 bases; bases outside gene matches: 11.

The chain joins TRBV10-3 to TRBJ2-7, with 7 bases fitting TRBD2. Germline V CDR1 and CDR2: ENHRY, SYGVKD. The CDR3 loop spans 14 amino acids. J lost 0 bases, V lost 4 bases, and 3 bases had no gene match. The CDR3 DNA is TGTGCCATCAGTGGGGAGGGCCTCTCCTACGAGCAGTACTTC. Protein product: CAISGEGLSYEQYF.

This clonotype was detected only a few times. The chain has TRBV29-1 and TRBJ2-7; 9 nucleotides line up with TRBD2. With the DNA end fitting TRBJ2-5 better, the J assignment may be wrong. Germline values: CDR1 SQVTM, CDR2 ANQGSEA. The CDR3 spans 12 residues. CDR3 in amino acids: CSVELTSGTQYF. CDR3 bases: TGCAGCGTTGAACTGACTAGCGGGACCCAGTACTTC.

Details on this clonotype: One end of the junction fails to match germline, which may point to a read error. The chain carries TRBV29-1 and TRBJ1-1, with 7 bases matching TRBD1. Germline V gene data show CDR1 as SQVTM and CDR2 as ANQGSEA. This CDR3 comprises 14 residues. The CDR3 DNA sequence: TGCAGCGTTGCTCTGACAGGGTACGACACTGAGGCTTTCTTT. Translated: CSVALTGYDTEAFF.

The genes are TRBV20-1 and TRBJ2-3, with D maybe TRBD2 (6 bases). The CDR3 has 18 residues. The germline gives CDR1 DFQATT, CDR2 SNEGSKA (reference sequence). V was cut by 6 bases and J by 8 bases, with 33 bases left in between. For the CDR3, the DNA is TGCAGTGCCCTCCCCTTGGTAGCGGTGGGGCAAGCGTTCGGTACGCAGTATTTT. This codes for CSALPLVAVGQAFGTQYF.